This TCR beta chain derives from a study of regulatory T cells in long-lasting Graves disease. Overall study context: Antithyroid drugs had been taken under 3 months by newly diagnosed Graves' patients.

Indicated time point: newly diagnosed GD, antithyroid drugs for less than 3 months. PBMCs provided the RNA from which the TCR library was made. Graves' disease diagnoses used American Thyroid Association guidelines. V lost 6 bases and J 3 bases, leaving 15 bases between the germline ends. This CDR3 comprises 14 residues. The germline V gene encodes CDR1 SGHVS and CDR2 FNYEAQ. Study-level points and caveats: Newly diagnosed disease favored TRBV20-1 and TRBJ2-1 over persistent disease.

Both iRepertoire HTBI primers and Arm-PCR of CDR3 regions were used to build the TCR beta libraries. TCRdb used MiXCR to reprocess the multiplex PCR reads, holding one entry per CDR3 protein. The data contain about 240,000 distinct CDR3 sequences, 20% to 25% of them singletons. There are many counts of this clonotype. Antigen: not known. This TCR was recovered from a female donor with Graves disease. The material was peripheral blood mononuclear cells (PBMCs), obtained at new diagnosis, from a patient treated with antithyroid drugs. The V and J genes are TRBV7-6 and TRBJ2-7; D gene uncertain. The CDR3 DNA follows: TGTGCCAGCAGTTTACAAAGTGGCGGCTACGAGCAGTACTTC. It yields the protein CASSLQSGGYEQYF.